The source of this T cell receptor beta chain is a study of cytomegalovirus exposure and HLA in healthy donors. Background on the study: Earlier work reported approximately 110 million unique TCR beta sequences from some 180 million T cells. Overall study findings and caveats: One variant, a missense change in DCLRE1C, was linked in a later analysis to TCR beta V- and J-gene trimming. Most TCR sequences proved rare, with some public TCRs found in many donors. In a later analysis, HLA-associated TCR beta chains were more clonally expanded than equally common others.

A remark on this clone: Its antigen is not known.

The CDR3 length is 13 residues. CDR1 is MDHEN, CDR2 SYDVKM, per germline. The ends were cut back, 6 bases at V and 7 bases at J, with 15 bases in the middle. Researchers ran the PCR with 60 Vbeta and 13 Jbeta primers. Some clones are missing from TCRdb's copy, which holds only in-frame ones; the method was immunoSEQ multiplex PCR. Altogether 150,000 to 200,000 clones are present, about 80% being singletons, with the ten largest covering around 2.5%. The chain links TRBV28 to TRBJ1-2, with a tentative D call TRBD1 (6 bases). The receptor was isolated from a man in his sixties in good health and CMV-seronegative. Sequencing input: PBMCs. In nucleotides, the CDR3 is TGTGCCAGCAGCTACAGGGAATCTGGTGGCTACACCTTC. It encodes CASSYRESGGYTF.